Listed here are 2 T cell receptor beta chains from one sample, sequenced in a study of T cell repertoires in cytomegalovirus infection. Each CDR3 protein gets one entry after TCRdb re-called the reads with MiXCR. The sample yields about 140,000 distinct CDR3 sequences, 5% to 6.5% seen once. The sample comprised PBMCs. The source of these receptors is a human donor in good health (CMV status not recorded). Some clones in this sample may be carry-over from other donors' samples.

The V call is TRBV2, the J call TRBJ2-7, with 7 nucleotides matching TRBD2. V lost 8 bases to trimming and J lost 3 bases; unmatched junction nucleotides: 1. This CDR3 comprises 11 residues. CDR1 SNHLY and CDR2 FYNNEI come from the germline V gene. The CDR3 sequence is CASWGGYEQYF. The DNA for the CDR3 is TGTGCCAGCTGGGGGGGCTACGAGCAGTACTTC.

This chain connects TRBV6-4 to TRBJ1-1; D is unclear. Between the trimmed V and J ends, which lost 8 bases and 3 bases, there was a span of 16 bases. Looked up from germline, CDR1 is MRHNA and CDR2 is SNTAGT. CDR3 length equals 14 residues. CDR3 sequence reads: CASRKEEIYTEAFF. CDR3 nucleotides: TGTGCCAGCCGAAAAGAGGAGATCTACACTGAAGCTTTCTTT.